The clone carrying this TCR beta chain was detected a few times. The sample originates from a study of response to subunit inactivated influenza vaccine. One entry per CDR3 protein results from TCRdb running MiXCR on the RT-PCR reads. The table has about 520,000 distinct CDR3 sequences, about 25% seen once. This receptor was taken from a man over 45 who received an inactivated influenza vaccine. This material consisted of CD4+ T cells sorted from PBMCs, taken roughly 5 days after vaccination.

The CDR3 loop reads CSVSGTINYEQYF. CDR3 in DNA: TGCAGCGTCTCCGGGACGATAAACTACGAGCAGTACTTC. The rearrangement links TRBV29-1 to TRBJ2-7; D might be TRBD1 or TRBD2, each matching 5 bases. CDR3 size: 13 residues. V was clipped by 6 bases and J by 3 bases, with 15 bases between them. CDR1 is SQVTM, CDR2 ANQGSEA, per germline.